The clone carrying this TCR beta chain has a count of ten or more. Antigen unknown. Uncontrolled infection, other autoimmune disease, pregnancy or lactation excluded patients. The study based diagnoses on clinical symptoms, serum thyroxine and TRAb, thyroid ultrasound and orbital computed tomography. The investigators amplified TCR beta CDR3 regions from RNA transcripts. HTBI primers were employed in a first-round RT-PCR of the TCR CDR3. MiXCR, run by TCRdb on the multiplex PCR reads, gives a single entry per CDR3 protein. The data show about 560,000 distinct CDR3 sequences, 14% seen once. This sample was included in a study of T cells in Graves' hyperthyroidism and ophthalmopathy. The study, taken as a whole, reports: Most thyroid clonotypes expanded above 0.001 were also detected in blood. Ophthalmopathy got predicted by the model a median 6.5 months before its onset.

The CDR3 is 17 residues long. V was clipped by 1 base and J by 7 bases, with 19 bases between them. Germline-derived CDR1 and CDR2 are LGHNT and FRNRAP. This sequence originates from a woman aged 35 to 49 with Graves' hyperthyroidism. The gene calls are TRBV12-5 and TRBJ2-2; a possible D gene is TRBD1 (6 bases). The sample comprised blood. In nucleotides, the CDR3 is TGTGCTAGTGGTTTGGACGGGTTGGGGGCGGACGGCGGGGAGCTGTTTTTT. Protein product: CASGLDGLGADGGELFF.